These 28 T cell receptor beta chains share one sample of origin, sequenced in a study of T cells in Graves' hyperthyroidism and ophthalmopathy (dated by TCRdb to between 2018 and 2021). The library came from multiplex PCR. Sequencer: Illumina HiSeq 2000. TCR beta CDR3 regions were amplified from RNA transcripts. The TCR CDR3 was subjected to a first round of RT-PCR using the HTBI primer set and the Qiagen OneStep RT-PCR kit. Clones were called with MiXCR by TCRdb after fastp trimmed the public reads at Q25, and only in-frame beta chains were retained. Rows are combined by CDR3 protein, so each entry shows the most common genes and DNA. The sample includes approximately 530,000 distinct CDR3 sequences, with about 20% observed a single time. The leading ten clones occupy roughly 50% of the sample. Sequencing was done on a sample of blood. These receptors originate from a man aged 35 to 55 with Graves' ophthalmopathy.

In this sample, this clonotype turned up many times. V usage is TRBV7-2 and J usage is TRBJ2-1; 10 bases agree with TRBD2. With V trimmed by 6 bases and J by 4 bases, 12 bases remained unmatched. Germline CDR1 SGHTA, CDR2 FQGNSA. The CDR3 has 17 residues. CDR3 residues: CASSNPSGRSGYNEQFF. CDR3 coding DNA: TGTGCCAGCAGTAACCCTAGCGGGAGATCAGGGTACAATGAGCAGTTCTTC.

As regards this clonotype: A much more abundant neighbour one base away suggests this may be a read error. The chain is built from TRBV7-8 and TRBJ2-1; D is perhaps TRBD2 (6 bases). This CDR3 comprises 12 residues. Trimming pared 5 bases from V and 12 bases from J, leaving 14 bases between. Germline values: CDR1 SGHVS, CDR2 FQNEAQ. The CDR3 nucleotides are TGTGCCAGCAGCGATGGGGGAGGTGGGCAGTTCTTC. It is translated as CASSDGGGGQFF.

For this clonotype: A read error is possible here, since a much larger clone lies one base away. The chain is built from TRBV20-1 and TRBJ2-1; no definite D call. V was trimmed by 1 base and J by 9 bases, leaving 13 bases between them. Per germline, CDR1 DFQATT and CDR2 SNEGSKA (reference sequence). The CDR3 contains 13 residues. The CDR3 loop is CSARAGRTGEQFF. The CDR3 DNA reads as TGCAGTGCTAGAGCTGGCAGGACGGGTGAGCAGTTCTTC.

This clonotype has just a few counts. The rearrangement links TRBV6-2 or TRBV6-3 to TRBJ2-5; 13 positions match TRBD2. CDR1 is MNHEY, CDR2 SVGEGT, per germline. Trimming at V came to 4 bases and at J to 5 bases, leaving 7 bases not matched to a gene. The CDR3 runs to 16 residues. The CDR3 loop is CASSLLGTSGMETQYF. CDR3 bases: TGTGCCAGCAGTTTACTGGGGACTAGCGGGATGGAGACCCAGTACTTC.

CDR3: CASSLVTGEDEQFF. The CDR3 coding sequence is TGTGCCAGCAGCTTAGTAACGGGAGAAGATGAGCAGTTCTTC. This chain uses TRBV7-9 with TRBJ2-1; perhaps TRBD2 as D (6 bases). Germline V CDR1 and CDR2: SEHNR, FQNEAQ (reference sequence). V lost 1 base and J 8 bases, leaving 12 bases between the germline ends. The CDR3 length is 14 residues.

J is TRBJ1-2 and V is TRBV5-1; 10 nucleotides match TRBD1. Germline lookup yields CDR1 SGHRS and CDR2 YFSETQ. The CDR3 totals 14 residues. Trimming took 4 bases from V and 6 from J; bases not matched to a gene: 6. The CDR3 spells CASSLTGGWNGYTF. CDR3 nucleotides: TGCGCCAGCAGCCTGACAGGGGGCTGGAATGGCTACACCTTC.

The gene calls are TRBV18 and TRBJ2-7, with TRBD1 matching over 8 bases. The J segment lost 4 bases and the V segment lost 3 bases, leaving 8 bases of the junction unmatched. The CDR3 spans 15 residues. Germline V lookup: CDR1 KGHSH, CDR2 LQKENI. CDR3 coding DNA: TGTGCCAGCTCACCGGAGACAGGGGCAGGGTACGAGCAGTACTTC. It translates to CASSPETGAGYEQYF.

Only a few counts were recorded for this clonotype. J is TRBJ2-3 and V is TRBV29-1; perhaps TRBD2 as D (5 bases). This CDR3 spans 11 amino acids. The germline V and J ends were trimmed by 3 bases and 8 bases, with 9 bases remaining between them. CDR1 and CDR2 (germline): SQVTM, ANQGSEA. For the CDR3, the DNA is TGCAGCGTTGATATCGCGGGTACGCAGTATTTT. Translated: CSVDIAGTQYF.

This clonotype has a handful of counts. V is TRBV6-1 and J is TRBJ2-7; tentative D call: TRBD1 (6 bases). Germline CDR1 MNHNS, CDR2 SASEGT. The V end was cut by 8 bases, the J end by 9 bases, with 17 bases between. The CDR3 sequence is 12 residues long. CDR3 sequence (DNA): TGTGCCAGCGGGGGCCTCCTACGAGGGCAGTACTTC. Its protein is CASGGLLRGQYF.

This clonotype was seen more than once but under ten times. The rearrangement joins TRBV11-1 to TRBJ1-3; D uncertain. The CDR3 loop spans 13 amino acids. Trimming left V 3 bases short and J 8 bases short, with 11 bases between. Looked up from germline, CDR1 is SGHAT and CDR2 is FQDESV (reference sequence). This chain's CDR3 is CASSFRPGDTIYF. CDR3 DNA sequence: TGTGCCAGCAGCTTTCGTCCGGGAGACACCATATATTTT.

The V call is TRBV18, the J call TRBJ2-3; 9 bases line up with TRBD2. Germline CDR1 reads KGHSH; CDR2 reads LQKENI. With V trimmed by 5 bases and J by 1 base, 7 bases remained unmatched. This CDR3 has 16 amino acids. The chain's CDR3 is CASSSRLAERTDTQYF. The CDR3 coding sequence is TGTGCCAGCTCAAGTCGACTAGCGGAACGCACAGATACGCAGTATTTT.

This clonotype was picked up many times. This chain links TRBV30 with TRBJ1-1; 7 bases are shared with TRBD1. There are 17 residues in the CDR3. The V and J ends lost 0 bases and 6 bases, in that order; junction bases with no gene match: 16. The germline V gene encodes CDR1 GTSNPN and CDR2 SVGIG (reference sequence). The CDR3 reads CAWSVRVTTGTVAEAFF. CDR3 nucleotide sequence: TGTGCCTGGAGTGTACGAGTAACGACAGGGACGGTGGCTGAAGCTTTCTTT.

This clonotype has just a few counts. The CDR3 reads CSPSAGFYNEQFF. The CDR3, as DNA: TGCAGCCCATCAGCGGGTTTCTACAATGAGCAGTTCTTC. V gene TRBV20-1 combines with J gene TRBJ2-1; a weak D match, TRBD2 (6 bases). Germline V gene sequence: CDR1 DFQATT, CDR2 SNEGSKA (reference sequence). The CDR3 spans 13 residues.

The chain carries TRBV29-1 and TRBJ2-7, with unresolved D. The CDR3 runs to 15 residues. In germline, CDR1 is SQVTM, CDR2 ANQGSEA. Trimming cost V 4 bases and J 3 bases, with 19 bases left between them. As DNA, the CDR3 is TGCAGCGTTGTGGGTAGGGTCCTTTCAAACTACGAGCAGTACTTC. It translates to CSVVGRVLSNYEQYF.

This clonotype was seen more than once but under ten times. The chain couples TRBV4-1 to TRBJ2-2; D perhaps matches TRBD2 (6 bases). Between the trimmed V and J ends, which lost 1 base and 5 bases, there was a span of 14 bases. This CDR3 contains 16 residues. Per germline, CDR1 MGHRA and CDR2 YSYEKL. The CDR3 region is CASSQAPAGRTGELFF. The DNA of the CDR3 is TGCGCCAGCAGCCAAGCTCCGGCAGGGAGGACCGGGGAGCTGTTTTTT.

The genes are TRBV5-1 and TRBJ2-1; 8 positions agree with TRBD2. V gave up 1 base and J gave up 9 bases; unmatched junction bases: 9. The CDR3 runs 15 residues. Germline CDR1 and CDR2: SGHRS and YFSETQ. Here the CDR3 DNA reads TGCGCCAGCAGCTTGAGACAAGCGGGAGTGGGTGAGCAGTTCTTC. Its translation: CASSLRQAGVGEQFF. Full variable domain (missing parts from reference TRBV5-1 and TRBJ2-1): KAGVTQTPRYLIKTRGQQVTLSCSPISGHRSVSWYQQTPGQGLQFLFEYFSETQRNKGNFPGRFSGRQFSNSRSEMNVSTLELGDSALYLCASSLRQAGVGEQFFGPGTRLTVL.

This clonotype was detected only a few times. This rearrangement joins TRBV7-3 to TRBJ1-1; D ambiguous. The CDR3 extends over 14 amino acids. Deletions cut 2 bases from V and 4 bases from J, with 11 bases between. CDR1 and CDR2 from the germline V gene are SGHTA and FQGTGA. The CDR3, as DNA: TGTGCCAGCAGCTTAGCGGTCTTAGGCACTGAAGCTTTCTTT. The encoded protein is CASSLAVLGTEAFF.

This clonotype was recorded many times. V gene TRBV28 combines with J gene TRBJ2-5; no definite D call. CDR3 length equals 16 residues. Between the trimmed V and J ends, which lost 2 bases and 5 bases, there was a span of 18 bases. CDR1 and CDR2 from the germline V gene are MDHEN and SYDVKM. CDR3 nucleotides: TGTGCCAGCAGTTTAAAGCAGGAAAGAAACAAGGAGACCCAGTACTTC. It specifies CASSLKQERNKETQYF.

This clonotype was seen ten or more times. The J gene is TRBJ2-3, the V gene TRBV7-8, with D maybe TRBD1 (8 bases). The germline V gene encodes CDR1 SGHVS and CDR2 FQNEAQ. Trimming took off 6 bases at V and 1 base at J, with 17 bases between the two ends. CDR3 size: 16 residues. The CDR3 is CASRNRGGRGTDTQYF. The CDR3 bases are TGTGCCAGCAGAAACAGGGGGGGCCGGGGCACAGATACGCAGTATTTT. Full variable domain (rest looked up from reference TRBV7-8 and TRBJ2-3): GAGVSQSPRYKVAKRGQDVALRCDPISGHVSLFWYQQALGQGPEFLTYFQNEAQLDKSGLPSDRFFAERPEGSVSTLKIQRTQQEDSAVYLCASRNRGGRGTDTQYFGPGTRLTVL.

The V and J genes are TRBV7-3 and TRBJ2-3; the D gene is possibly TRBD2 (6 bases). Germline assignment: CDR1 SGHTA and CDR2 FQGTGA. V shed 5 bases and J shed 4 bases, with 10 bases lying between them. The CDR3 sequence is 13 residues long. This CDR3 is CASSPRLADTQYF. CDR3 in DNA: TGTGCCAGCAGCCCGCGACTAGCAGATACGCAGTATTTT.

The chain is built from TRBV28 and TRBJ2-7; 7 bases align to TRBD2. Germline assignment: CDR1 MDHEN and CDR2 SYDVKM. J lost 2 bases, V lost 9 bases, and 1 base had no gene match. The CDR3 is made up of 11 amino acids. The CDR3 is CASGGAYEQYF. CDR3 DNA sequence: TGTGCCAGTGGGGGGGCCTACGAGCAGTACTTC.

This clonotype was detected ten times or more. CDR3 amino acids: CASSQPTRDEQFF. CDR3 coding DNA: TGTGCCAGCAGCCAACCTACTAGGGATGAGCAGTTCTTC. This chain uses TRBV7-2 with TRBJ2-1; D perhaps matches TRBD2 (5 bases). The CDR3 covers 13 residues. Germline V gene sequence: CDR1 SGHTA, CDR2 FQGNSA. V lost 5 bases and J 8 bases, leaving 13 bases between the germline ends.

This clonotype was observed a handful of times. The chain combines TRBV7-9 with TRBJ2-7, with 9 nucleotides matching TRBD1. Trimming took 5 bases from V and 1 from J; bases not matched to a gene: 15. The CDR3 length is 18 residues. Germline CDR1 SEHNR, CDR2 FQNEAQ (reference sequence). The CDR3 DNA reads TGTGCCAGCAGCGGTTACCCTAAACAGGGGGCTGGTTCCTACGAGCAGTACTTC. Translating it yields CASSGYPKQGAGSYEQYF.

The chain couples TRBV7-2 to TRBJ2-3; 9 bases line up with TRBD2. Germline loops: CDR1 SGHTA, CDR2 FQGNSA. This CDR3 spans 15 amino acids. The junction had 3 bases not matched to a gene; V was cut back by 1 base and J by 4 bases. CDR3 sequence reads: CASSLDPSGADTQYF. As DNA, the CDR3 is TGTGCCAGCAGCTTAGACCCTAGCGGGGCAGATACGCAGTATTTT.

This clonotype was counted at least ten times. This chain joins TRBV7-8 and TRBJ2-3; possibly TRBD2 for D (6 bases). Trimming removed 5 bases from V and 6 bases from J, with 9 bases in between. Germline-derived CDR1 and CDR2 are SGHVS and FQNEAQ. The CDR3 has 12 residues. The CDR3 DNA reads TGTGCCAGCAGCGGTGGGGGGGATACGCAGTATTTT. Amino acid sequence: CASSGGGDTQYF.

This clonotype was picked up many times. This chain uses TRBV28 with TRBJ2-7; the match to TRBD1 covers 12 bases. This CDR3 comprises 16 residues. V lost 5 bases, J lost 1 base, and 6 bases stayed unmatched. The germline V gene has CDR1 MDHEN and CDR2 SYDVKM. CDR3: CASSAPGQGASYEQYF. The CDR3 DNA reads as TGTGCCAGCAGTGCTCCGGGACAGGGGGCATCCTACGAGCAGTACTTC.

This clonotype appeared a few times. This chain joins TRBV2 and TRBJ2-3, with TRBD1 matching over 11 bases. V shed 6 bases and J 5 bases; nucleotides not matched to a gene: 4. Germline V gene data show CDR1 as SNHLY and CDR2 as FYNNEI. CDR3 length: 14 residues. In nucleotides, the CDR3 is TGTGCCAGCAGCCGGGACAGGGGGAGAGATACGCAGTATTTT. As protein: CASSRDRGRDTQYF.

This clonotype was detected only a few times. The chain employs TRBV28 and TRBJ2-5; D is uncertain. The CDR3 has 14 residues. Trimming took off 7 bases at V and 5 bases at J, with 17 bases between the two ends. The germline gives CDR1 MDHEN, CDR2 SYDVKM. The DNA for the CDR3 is TGTGCCAGCACTTCAGAAGCGCTTAGGGAGACCCAGTACTTC. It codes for CASTSEALRETQYF.